Here is one TCR beta chain with its context. The antigen remains undetermined. Using its own MiXCR run on the reads, TCRdb lists one record per CDR3 protein. The sample has 200,000 or so distinct CDR3 sequences; about 39% are singletons. This specimen belongs to a study of T cell repertoires in cytomegalovirus infection. About the research overall: HLA-B-restricted CMV epitopes that are well studied were used alongside recently identified HLA-C-restricted ones. An indication of both CMV infection and matching HLA type came from public TCR beta signatures.

Findings of the study overall: The study found HLA-C-restricted CMV-specific TCR beta clonotypes dominating the ex vivo response. CMV carriers with the relevant HLA were identified by cumulative public TCR beta family frequency.

After removal of 6 bases from V and 0 bases from J, the junction contained 4 bases not matched to a gene. Germline assignment: CDR1 LNHDA and CDR2 SQIVND (reference sequence). The CDR3 length is 15 residues. The sequence derives from a human donor in good health (CMV status not recorded). Some clones in this sample may be carry-over from other donors' samples. The V call is TRBV19, the J call TRBJ2-3; 9 nucleotides line up with TRBD1. The sample consisted of CD8+ T cells from cultured PBMCs, taken from culture after CMV antigen stimulation. This CDR3 is CASSGTGISTDTQYF. Written as DNA, the CDR3 is TGTGCCAGTAGCGGGACAGGGATTAGCACAGATACGCAGTATTTT.